The sequence of this T cell receptor beta chain was determined in a study of PD-L1 blockade in urothelial cancer. Study context: Prior chemotherapy regimens per patient numbered 0 to 3. When blood samples were assessed, the median T cell count was about 140,000.

Germline values: CDR1 GTSNPN, CDR2 SVGIG (reference sequence). There are 11 residues in the CDR3. Trimming removed 8 bases from V and 3 bases from J, with 11 bases in between. The protocol was immunoSEQ multiplex PCR, while the TCRdb copy is restricted to in-frame clones and leaves out a portion. The data contain roughly 84,000 clones, more than 75% of them seen just once; the ten biggest clones take up roughly 9.5%. Enrolled patients showed locally advanced or metastatic urothelial carcinoma. Patient sample counts ranged from 1 to 8, pretreatment and on-treatment. The TCR sequence derives from a man between 65 and 85 years old with urothelial cancer. The V call is TRBV30, the J call TRBJ2-7; TRBD1 might be the D (5 bases). The sequences come from PBMCs, collected around atezolizumab (anti-PD-L1) treatment. CDR3 sequence (DNA): TGTGCCACAGGACGGAACTACGAGCAGTACTTC. Translation gives CATGRNYEQYF.